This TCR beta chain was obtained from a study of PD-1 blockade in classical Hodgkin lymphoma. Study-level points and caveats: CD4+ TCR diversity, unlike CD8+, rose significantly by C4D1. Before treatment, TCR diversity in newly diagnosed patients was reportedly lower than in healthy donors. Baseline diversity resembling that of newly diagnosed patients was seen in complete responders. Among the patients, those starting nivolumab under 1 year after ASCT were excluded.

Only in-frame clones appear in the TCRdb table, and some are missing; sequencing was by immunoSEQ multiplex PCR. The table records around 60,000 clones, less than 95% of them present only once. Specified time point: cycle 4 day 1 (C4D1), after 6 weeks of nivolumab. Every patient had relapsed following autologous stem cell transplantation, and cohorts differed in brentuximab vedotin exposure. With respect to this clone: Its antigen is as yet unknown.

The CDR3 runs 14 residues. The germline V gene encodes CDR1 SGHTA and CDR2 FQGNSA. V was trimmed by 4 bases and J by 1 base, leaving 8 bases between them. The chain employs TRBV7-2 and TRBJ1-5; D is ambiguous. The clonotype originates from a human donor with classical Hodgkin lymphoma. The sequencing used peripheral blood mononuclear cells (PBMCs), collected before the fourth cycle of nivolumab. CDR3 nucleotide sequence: TGTGCCAGCAGCTCGCGATTGAGCAATCAGCCCCAGCATTTT. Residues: CASSSRLSNQPQHF.